One TCR beta chain is described in this entry. The antigen remains undetermined. This specimen comes from a study of cytomegalovirus exposure and HLA in healthy donors. Points from the study as a whole: V- and J-gene trimming in TCR beta was tied to a missense DCLRE1C variant by an analysis performed later.

V dropped 4 bases and J dropped 1 base, with 11 bases sitting between them. Germline V gene sequence: CDR1 MNHEY, CDR2 SVGAGI. This CDR3 has 16 amino acids. PCR employed 60 Vbeta and 13 Jbeta primers. Assay: immunoSEQ multiplex PCR; the TCRdb copy retains only in-frame clones and omits some. The table shows about 120,000 clones, with around 70% occurring only once. The clonotype comes from a woman under 30 in good health and CMV-seronegative. The sample taken for sequencing was PBMCs. The rearrangement joins TRBV6-5 to TRBJ2-6; D remains ambiguous. CDR3 coding DNA: TGTGCCAGCAGTTCGTCAAGCTATTCTGGGGCCAACGTCCTGACTTTC. It specifies CASSSSSYSGANVLTF.